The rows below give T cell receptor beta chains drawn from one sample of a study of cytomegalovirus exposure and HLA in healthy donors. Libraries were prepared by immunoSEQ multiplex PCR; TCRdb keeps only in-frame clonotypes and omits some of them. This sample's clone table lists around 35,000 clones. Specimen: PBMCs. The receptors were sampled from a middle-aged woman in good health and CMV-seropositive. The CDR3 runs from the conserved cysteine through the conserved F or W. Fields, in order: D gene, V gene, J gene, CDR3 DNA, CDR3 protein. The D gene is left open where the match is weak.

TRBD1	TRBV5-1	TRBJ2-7	TGCGCCAGCGGCTATGGACAGGTGCCGCCTATACAGTACTTC	CASGYGQVPPIQYF
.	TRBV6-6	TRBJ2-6	TGTGCCAGCAGGGTGTCAGGACTCTCTGGGGCCAACGTCCTGACTTTC	CASRVSGLSGANVLTF
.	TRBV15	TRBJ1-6	TGTGCCACCAGCAGGCGGGACTTAACTAATTCACCCCTCCACTTT	CATSRRDLTNSPLHF
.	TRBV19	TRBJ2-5	TGTGCCAGTGGGTTAGGGGCTGGCCAAGAGACCCAGTACTTC	CASGLGAGQETQYF
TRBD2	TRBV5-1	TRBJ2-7	TGCGCCAGCAGCTTGGGGACTAGCGGCAATCCTTCCTACGAGCAGTACTTC	CASSLGTSGNPSYEQYF
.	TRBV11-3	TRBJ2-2	TGTGCCAGCAGCTTAGGCGGCACCGGGGAGCTGTTTTTT	CASSLGGTGELFF
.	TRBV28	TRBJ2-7	TGTGCCAGCAGGGCCTCCGTGGGGGCCTCCGCCGAGCAGTACTTC	CASRASVGASAEQYF
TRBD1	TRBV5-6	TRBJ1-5	TGTGCCAGCAGCTTTCAGGGGGCAGTAGGCAATCAGCCCCAGCATTTT	CASSFQGAVGNQPQHF
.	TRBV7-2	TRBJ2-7	TGTGCCAGCAGTCCTAGGCCTAGAGAAGCACGAGCGGCCTACGAGCAGTACTTC	CASSPRPREARAAYEQYF
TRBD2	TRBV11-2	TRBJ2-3	TGTGCCAGCAGTACCAGCGGGGGGAGCACAGATACGCAGTATTTT	CASSTSGGSTDTQYF
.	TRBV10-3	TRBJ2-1	TGTGCCATCAGTGAGTCGGGTAGGCGCGGGAATGAGCAGTTCTTC	CAISESGRRGNEQFF
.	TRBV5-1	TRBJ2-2	TGCGCCAGCAGCCTGGGTTTAGGAGTCGCCGGGGAGCTGTTTTTT	CASSLGLGVAGELFF
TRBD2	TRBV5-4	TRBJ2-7	TGTGCCAGCAGCACTCCGGGTAGCGGGGGGGTACCAGAGCAGTACTTC	CASSTPGSGGVPEQYF
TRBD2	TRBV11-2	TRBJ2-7	TGTGCCAGCAGCTTCACTTTGGCCGGGACTACCTCCTACGAGCAGTACTTC	CASSFTLAGTTSYEQYF
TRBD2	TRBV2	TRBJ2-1	TGTGCCAGCAGCCCCGGGACTAGCGGGAGGGCAAAGCAGTTCTTC	CASSPGTSGRAKQFF
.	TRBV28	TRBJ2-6	TGTGCCAGCAGTGATACAGGGATGGGTTCTGGGGCCAACGTCCTGACTTTC	CASSDTGMGSGANVLTF
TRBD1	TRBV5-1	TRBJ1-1	TGCGCCAGCAGCTTAACCGGGACAGAAAACACTGAAGCTTTCTTT	CASSLTGTENTEAFF
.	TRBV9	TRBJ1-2	TGTGCCAGCAGCGTAGGAGAGGGGGACTATGGCTACACCTTC	CASSVGEGDYGYTF
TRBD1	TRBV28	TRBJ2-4	TGTGCCAGCAGGCCTAATCCGGGACAGGGGGCATTGTGGGAAGACATTCAGTACTTC	CASRPNPGQGALWEDIQYF
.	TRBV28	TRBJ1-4	TGTGCCAGCAGTTTAGGAGGGGCCGACGGGGAAAAACTGTTTTTT	CASSLGGADGEKLFF
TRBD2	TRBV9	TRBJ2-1	TGTGCCAGCTCCCTAGCGGGAGGAAATGAGCAGTTCTTC	CASSLAGGNEQFF
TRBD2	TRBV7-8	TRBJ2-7	TGTGCCAGCAGAAATCTAGCGGGAAAACGCTACGAGCAGTACTTC	CASRNLAGKRYEQYF
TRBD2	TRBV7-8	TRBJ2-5	TGTGCCAGCAGCTTAGGCTCTAGCGGGGGTTCAGAGACCCAGTACTTC	CASSLGSSGGSETQYF
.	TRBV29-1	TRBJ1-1	TGCGGGTCACAGAGTGCCGCGGGGGACACTGAAGCTTTCTTT	CGSQSAAGDTEAFF
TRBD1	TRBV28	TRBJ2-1	TGTGCCAGCAGTTTAAGGAGGAGCGGGACAGGGAGATACAATGAGCAGTTCTTC	CASSLRRSGTGRYNEQFF
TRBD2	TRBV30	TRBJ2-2	TGTGCCTACCCCCTGCCGAGTGGGGGGGGAACCGGGGAGCTGTTTTTT	CAYPLPSGGGTGELFF